A single sample is the source of the 10 T cell receptor beta chains below, sequenced in a study of blood T cell repertoires in COVID-19. Some clones are missing from TCRdb's copy, which holds only in-frame ones; the method was immunoSEQ multiplex PCR. Among about 210,000 clones listed, about four fifths were seen once. Material: peripheral blood. These receptors came from a woman aged 45-65 years with acute or convalescent COVID-19.

This clone has just a few counts. For the CDR3, the DNA is TGTGCCAGCACCACACAGCGGGAGGGAGAGACCCAGTACTTC. As protein: CASTTQREGETQYF. The chain joins TRBV5-4 to TRBJ2-5; TRBD2 matches 10 bases. Germline V gives CDR1 SGHNT, CDR2 YYREEE (reference sequence). The trim removed 6 bases at V and 4 bases at J, leaving 6 bases unmatched. The CDR3 is 14 amino acids. Variable domain in full (rest from reference TRBV5-4 and TRBJ2-5): ETGVTQSPTHLIKTRGQQVTLRCSSQSGHNTVSWYQQALGQGPQFIFQYYREEENGRGNFPPRFSGLQFPNYSSELNVNALELDDSALYLCASTTQREGETQYFGPGTRLLVL.

This chain links TRBV10-3 with TRBJ2-7, with 9 positions matching TRBD1. After removal of 2 bases from V and 5 bases from J, the junction contained 1 base not matched to a gene. The V gene's germline CDR1 is ENHRY and CDR2 SYGVKD. This CDR3 is built from 13 residues. In DNA form, the CDR3 reads TGTGCCATCAGTGAGGACAGGGGGGACGAGCAGTACTTC. Translation gives CAISEDRGDEQYF.

The J gene is TRBJ2-7, the V gene TRBV27, with 7 bases that match TRBD1. The CDR3 is 15 residues long. The V segment lost 4 bases and the J segment 2 bases; nucleotides outside the gene matches: 8. Germline values: CDR1 MNHEY, CDR2 SMNVEV (reference sequence). In nucleotides, the CDR3 is TGTGCCAGCAGTTGGTCCGGACAGGCCGCCTACGAGCAGTACTTC. It is translated as CASSWSGQAAYEQYF.

This clone was seen a single time. The rearrangement joins TRBV5-1 to TRBJ2-3, with 9 nucleotides matching TRBD2. The CDR3 is 16 residues long. Germline V gives CDR1 SGHRS, CDR2 YFSETQ. The trim removed 0 bases at V and 5 bases at J, leaving 7 bases unmatched. The CDR3 loop is CASSLAGGRAKDTQYF. The CDR3 nucleotides read TGCGCCAGCAGCTTGGCTGGCGGGAGGGCCAAAGATACGCAGTATTTT.

This clone was seen a handful of times. The chain is built from TRBV5-1 and TRBJ1-2, with 8 positions matching TRBD1. The CDR3 length is 15 residues. Looked up from germline, CDR1 is SGHRS and CDR2 is YFSETQ. Losses at the gene ends were 4 bases for V and 8 bases for J; bases not matched to a gene: 13. CDR3 DNA: TGCGCCAGCAGCCCCCAAGAGGGACAGGAGATGGGCTACACCTTC. Protein: CASSPQEGQEMGYTF.

V usage is TRBV24-1 and J usage is TRBJ2-7; TRBD2 might be the D (6 bases). From germline, CDR1 is KGHDR and CDR2 SFDVKD. The CDR3 runs 14 residues. Trimming shortened V by 9 bases and J by 6 bases, and 20 bases separated the two germline ends. CDR3 DNA sequence: TGTGCCACCGAGTTTCCAACGGGGGTCGGCGAGCAGTACTTC. It is translated as CATEFPTGVGEQYF.

This chain connects TRBV4-2 to TRBJ1-2, with TRBD1 identical over 8 bases. J lost 6 bases, V lost 1 base, and 4 bases had no gene match. The CDR3 loop spans 14 amino acids. The germline V gene encodes CDR1 LGHNA and CDR2 YNFKEQ. Here the CDR3 DNA reads TGTGCCAGCAGCCAAGGGCAGGGGGCCGATGGCTACACCTTC. This translates into CASSQGQGADGYTF.

The chain employs TRBV15 and TRBJ2-4, with 7 positions matching TRBD1. CDR3 length: 16 amino acids. V gave up 2 bases and J gave up 0 bases; unmatched junction bases: 4. Germline-derived CDR1 and CDR2 are LNHNV and YYDKDF (reference sequence). The CDR3 is CATSRKTGVAKNIQYF. CDR3 bases: TGTGCCACCAGCAGAAAAACAGGGGTAGCCAAAAACATTCAGTACTTC.

This clone was seen only a few times. The chain is built from TRBV5-1 and TRBJ2-3; 9 bases are shared with TRBD1. The germline gives CDR1 SGHRS, CDR2 YFSETQ. V shed 2 bases, J shed 1 base, and the junction held 14 bases outside the gene matches. The CDR3 is 19 residues long. As DNA, the CDR3 is TGCGCCAGCAGCTTAGTTGTTCGGACAGGGGCTATCGGCACAGATACGCAGTATTTT. Translated: CASSLVVRTGAIGTDTQYF.

On this clone: Different DNA sequences within this sample yield the same CDR3. The rearrangement joins TRBV9 to TRBJ2-1; 7 nucleotides agree with TRBD1. V trimming: 0 bases; J trimming: 7 bases; junction bases outside the gene matches: 4. The CDR3 is 14 amino acids. Germline loops: CDR1 SGDLS, CDR2 YYNGEE. The CDR3 DNA sequence: TGTGCCAGCAGCGTAGTAGGGGGCAGGAATGAGCAGTTCTTC. Protein sequence: CASSVVGGRNEQFF.